These 12 T cell receptor beta chains were all obtained from the same sample, sequenced in a study of OX40 agonist ivuxolimab in advanced cancers. The repertoire was sequenced with immunoSEQ multiplex PCR; TCRdb's copy has only in-frame clones and lacks some. The table includes over 80,000 clones, about 94% detected once. Here the sequenced sample was CD4+ or CD8+ T cells sorted from blood, taken in a trial of the OX40 agonist ivuxolimab. The origin of the receptors is an adult with an advanced solid tumor such as melanoma, head and neck, liver or kidney cancer.

This chain joins TRBV7-3 and TRBJ2-2; D tentatively reads TRBD1 or TRBD2 (7 bases each). The CDR3 runs 14 residues. Germline V lookup: CDR1 SGHTA, CDR2 FQGTGA. V gave up 4 bases and J gave up 5 bases, with 11 bases separating them. CDR3 amino acids: CASSSQGGTGELFF. The CDR3 coding sequence is TGTGCCAGCAGCTCCCAGGGGGGGACCGGGGAGCTGTTTTTT. The full variable domain, with the rest looked up from reference TRBV7-3 and TRBJ2-2, is GAGVSQTPSNKVTEKGKYVELRCDPISGHTALYWYRQSLGQGPEFLIYFQGTGAADDSGLPNDRFFAVRPEGSVSTLKIQRTERGDSAVYLCASSSQGGTGELFFGEGSRLTVL.

This clone came up a few times. The rearrangement links TRBV7-2 to TRBJ1-5, with 8 bases fitting TRBD1. V shed 2 bases, J shed 3 bases, and the junction held 3 bases outside the gene matches. This CDR3 region has 15 residues. CDR1 and CDR2 (germline): SGHTA, FQGNSA. CDR3 in DNA: TGTGCCAGCAGCTTACAGGGGGCGCTCAATCAGCCCCAGCATTTT. Residues: CASSLQGALNQPQHF.

V and J are TRBV6-1 and TRBJ1-3, with D perhaps TRBD1 (6 bases). CDR3 length: 14 amino acids. Trimming shortened V by 6 bases and J by 2 bases, and 11 bases separated the two germline ends. CDR1 and CDR2 from the germline V gene are MNHNS and SASEGT. CDR3 sequence reads: CASRIQGTGNTIYF. The CDR3 region has the DNA TGTGCCAGCAGGATACAGGGAACTGGAAACACCATATATTTT.

This chain joins TRBV9 and TRBJ2-3, with D unclear. Germline-derived CDR1 and CDR2 are SGDLS and YYNGEE. The CDR3 spans 14 residues. Trimming pared 0 bases from V and 4 bases from J, leaving 9 bases between. In DNA, the CDR3 is TGTGCCAGCAGCGTAGGGCCCCTGGCAGATACGCAGTATTTT. Translation: CASSVGPLADTQYF.

The chain is built from TRBV7-3 and TRBJ2-1; 11 positions agree with TRBD1. V was clipped by 5 bases and J by 5 bases; unmatched bases: 23. Germline V CDR1 and CDR2: SGHTA, FQGTGA. This CDR3 comprises 21 residues. CDR3 protein: CASSPRRTGGEISYKDNEQFF. The CDR3, as DNA: TGTGCCAGCAGCCCCAGGAGGACAGGGGGCGAGATCTCCTATAAGGACAATGAGCAGTTCTTC.

This rearrangement joins TRBV28 to TRBJ2-1; 14 bases are a match to TRBD2. The CDR3 totals 18 residues. Germline CDR1 and CDR2: MDHEN and SYDVKM. The trim removed 5 bases at V and 1 base at J, leaving 7 bases unmatched. Here the CDR3 DNA reads TGTGCCAGCAGTCCGGGGACTAGCGGGAGTTGGTCCTACAATGAGCAGTTCTTC. Protein sequence: CASSPGTSGSWSYNEQFF. Full variable domain (missing parts from reference TRBV28 and TRBJ2-1): DVKVTQSSRYLVKRTGEKVFLECVQDMDHENMFWYRQDPGLGLRLIYFSYDVKMKEKGDIPEGYSVSREKKERFSLILESASTNQTSMYLCASSPGTSGSWSYNEQFFGPGTRLTVL.

The V gene is TRBV7-6, the J gene TRBJ2-4; weak D call: TRBD1 (5 bases). Germline V gene sequence: CDR1 SGHVS, CDR2 FNYEAQ. V lost 2 bases, J lost 6 bases, and 11 bases lay in between. The CDR3 loop spans 14 amino acids. As DNA, the CDR3 is TGTGCCAGCAGCTTATGGCAGGGCATAAACATTCAGTACTTC. This encodes CASSLWQGINIQYF. The full variable domain, in which reference TRBV7-6 and TRBJ2-4 provide the parts outside the CDR3, is GAGVSQSPRYKVTKRGQDVALRCDPISGHVSLYWYRQALGQGPEFLTYFNYEAQQDKSGLPNDRFSAERPEGSISTLTIQRTEQRDSAMYRCASSLWQGINIQYFGAGTRLSVL.

This rearrangement joins TRBV29-1 to TRBJ2-7, with D possibly being TRBD2 (7 bases). The CDR3 runs to 13 residues. V dropped 7 bases and J dropped 5 bases, with 18 bases sitting between them. CDR1 is SQVTM, CDR2 ANQGSEA, per germline. Here the CDR3 DNA reads TGCAGCGGGGGGGCGGGAGTCAGCCACGAGCAGTACTTC. Encoded protein: CSGGAGVSHEQYF.

In this sample, this clone turned up a few times. The chain is built from TRBV5-6 and TRBJ1-4, with 7 bases identical to TRBD1. V shed 2 bases and J 8 bases; nucleotides not matched to a gene: 3. Germline V gene sequence: CDR1 SGHDT, CDR2 YYEEEE. This CDR3 contains 13 residues. The CDR3 protein is CASSFRGQEKLFF. Here the CDR3 DNA reads TGTGCCAGCAGCTTTAGGGGGCAAGAAAAACTGTTTTTT.

This rearrangement joins TRBV7-9 to TRBJ1-1, with D maybe TRBD1 (5 bases). Deletions cut 4 bases from V and 1 base from J, with 7 bases between. Per the germline V gene, CDR1 is SEHNR and CDR2 is FQNEAQ (reference sequence). The CDR3 consists of 13 residues. The CDR3: CASSSQENTEAFF. Written as DNA, the CDR3 is TGTGCCAGCAGCTCACAGGAGAACACTGAAGCTTTCTTT.

This chain joins TRBV19 and TRBJ2-3; 12 positions agree with TRBD1. The CDR3 runs 15 residues. The junction had 4 bases not matched to a gene; V was cut back by 5 bases and J by 4 bases. Germline lookup yields CDR1 LNHDA and CDR2 SQIVND (reference sequence). The CDR3 nucleotides are TGTGCCAGTAGTTTGGGGACAGGGGGCGCAGATACGCAGTATTTT. Its translation: CASSLGTGGADTQYF.

The CDR3 DNA follows: TGTGCCAGCAGCTTTGGGGCTCCCCCTGAAGCTTTCTTT. It specifies CASSFGAPPEAFF. The chain has TRBV7-2 and TRBJ1-1; D perhaps matches TRBD1 (5 bases). Germline CDR1 is SGHTA and CDR2 is FQGNSA. Trimming stripped 3 bases from V and 6 bases from J, with 11 bases between. The CDR3 extends over 13 amino acids. Full variable domain (missing parts from reference TRBV7-2 and TRBJ1-1): GAGVSQSPSNKVTEKGKDVELRCDPISGHTALYWYRQSLGQGLEFLIYFQGNSAPDKSGLPSDRFSAERTGGSVSTLTIQRTQQEDSAVYLCASSFGAPPEAFFGQGTRLTVV.